A selection of T cell receptor beta chains follows, all from one sample in a study of T-cell memory formation after mild COVID-19. TCRdb re-called the 5' RACE reads with MiXCR, one entry per CDR3 protein. The sample contains about 210,000 distinct CDR3 sequences, 8% to 11% of which appear only once. Sequences were obtained from PBMCs or a T cell subset sorted from them (not recorded which). These receptors were collected from a man between 18 and 35 years old who had mild COVID-19 (a few samples of this study predate the infection). Cell type and time point are not known. Each CDR3 is given with its conserved first and last residue. D genes are given only for firm matches. Clone size appears in some rows only: once, few, many, or a class for an expanded clone.

j_call | clone_size | v_call | d_call | cdr3_aa | cdr3_nt
TRBJ2-5 | few | TRBV3-1 | NA | CASQGGRRVGAETQYF | TGTGCCTCCCAAGGGGGGCGCAGGGTGGGGGCAGAGACCCAGTACTTC
TRBJ2-1 | many | TRBV5-6 | NA | CASSLAGLASSYNEQFF | TGTGCCAGCAGCTTGGCCGGACTCGCGAGCTCCTACAATGAGCAGTTCTTC
TRBJ1-1 | NA | TRBV3-1 | NA | CASSQDLMNTEAFF | TGTGCCAGCAGCCAAGACTTAATGAACACTGAAGCTTTCTTT
TRBJ1-1 | few | TRBV5-1 | TRBD1 | CASRQGANTEAFF | TGCGCCAGCCGACAGGGGGCGAACACTGAAGCTTTCTTT
TRBJ2-5 | NA | TRBV29-1 | TRBD1 | CSVGSTGRQETQYF | TGCAGCGTCGGGTCGACAGGGAGACAAGAGACCCAGTACTTC
TRBJ1-5 | NA | TRBV19 | TRBD1 | CASSFTGDFQPQHF | TGTGCCAGTAGTTTCACAGGGGACTTTCAGCCCCAGCATTTT
TRBJ1-2 | few | TRBV5-1 | NA | CASSPAGGSGYTF | TGCGCCAGCAGCCCCGCGGGGGGCAGTGGCTACACCTTC
TRBJ1-2 | few | TRBV20-1 | TRBD1 | CSARVRGLGGYTF | TGCAGTGCTAGGGTCAGGGGGCTGGGAGGCTACACCTTC
TRBJ2-1 | few | TRBV7-2 | NA | CASSSRLYNEQFF | TGTGCCAGCAGCTCCCGACTGTACAATGAGCAGTTCTTC
TRBJ2-4 | NA | TRBV7-3 | TRBD1 | CASSLRPGGENIQYF | TGTGCCAGCAGCTTAAGGCCAGGGGGCGAAAACATTCAGTACTTC
TRBJ2-7 | many | TRBV20-1 | NA | CSTRQTGTYEQYF | TGCAGTACCAGACAGACAGGTACCTACGAGCAGTACTTC
TRBJ1-2 | few | TRBV20-1 | TRBD1 | CSGRRDSQNYGYTF | TGCAGTGGGCGCCGGGACAGCCAAAACTATGGCTACACCTTC
TRBJ2-7 | NA | TRBV5-6 | NA | CASIPRGQFYYEQYF | TGTGCCAGCATCCCTCGTGGACAGTTCTACTACGAGCAGTACTTC
TRBJ1-5 | NA | TRBV18 | NA | CASSPDPTFQPQHF | TGTGCCAGCTCACCCGACCCAACCTTTCAGCCCCAGCATTTT
TRBJ2-5 | few | TRBV20-1 | NA | CSARDPTRQETQYF | TGCAGTGCTAGAGATCCCACCCGACAAGAGACCCAGTACTTC
TRBJ2-3 | few | TRBV10-3 | TRBD1 | CAINPGQGNTQYF | TGTGCCATCAACCCGGGACAGGGGAATACGCAGTATTTT
TRBJ2-5 | NA | TRBV7-7 | TRBD1 | CASSVGTEETQYF | TGTGCCAGCAGCGTAGGGACAGAAGAGACCCAGTACTTC
TRBJ2-3 | NA | TRBV5-1 | TRBD1 | CASSVASGQGADTQYF | TGCGCCAGCAGCGTGGCATCAGGACAGGGGGCAGATACGCAGTATTTT
TRBJ2-1 | NA | TRBV4-1 | NA | CASSQGQGEQFF | TGCGCCAGCAGCCAGGGCCAGGGTGAGCAGTTCTTC
TRBJ2-3 | many | TRBV7-9 | NA | CASSFNTDTQYF | TGTGCCAGCAGCTTTAACACAGATACGCAGTATTTT
TRBJ2-2 | many | TRBV5-1 | NA | CASKDPTNTGELFF | TGCGCCAGCAAGGACCCCACGAACACCGGGGAGCTGTTTTTT
TRBJ2-3 | NA | TRBV28 | TRBD2 | CASRTSGGADTQYF | TGTGCCAGCAGGACCAGCGGGGGCGCAGATACGCAGTATTTT
TRBJ1-5 | few | TRBV6-2/TRBV6-3 | TRBD1 | CASSASGTGEGYGNQPQHF | TGTGCCAGCAGTGCCTCCGGGACAGGGGAAGGATATGGCAATCAGCCCCAGCATTTT
TRBJ2-7 | many | TRBV19 | TRBD2 | CASRPGGALAYEQYF | TGTGCCAGTCGCCCCGGGGGGGCCCTCGCCTACGAGCAGTACTTC
TRBJ2-7 | many | TRBV7-2 | NA | CASSLGLSSYEQYF | TGTGCCAGCAGCTTAGGCCTGAGCTCCTACGAGCAGTACTTC
TRBJ2-7 | NA | TRBV28 | TRBD2 | CASINSGGAFHEQYF | TGTGCCAGCATTAACTCCGGGGGGGCATTCCACGAGCAGTACTTC
TRBJ2-5 | NA | TRBV5-1 | NA | CASSLGPGGETQYF | TGCGCCAGCAGCTTGGGACCTGGGGGGGAGACCCAGTACTTC
TRBJ1-5 | NA | TRBV18 | NA | CASSPDLTGGPQHF | TGTGCCAGCTCACCAGACCTGACAGGAGGGCCCCAGCATTTT
TRBJ2-6 | NA | TRBV4-3 | NA | CASSHLKDSSGANVLTF | TGCGCCAGCAGCCACCTGAAGGACAGCTCTGGGGCCAACGTCCTGACTTTC